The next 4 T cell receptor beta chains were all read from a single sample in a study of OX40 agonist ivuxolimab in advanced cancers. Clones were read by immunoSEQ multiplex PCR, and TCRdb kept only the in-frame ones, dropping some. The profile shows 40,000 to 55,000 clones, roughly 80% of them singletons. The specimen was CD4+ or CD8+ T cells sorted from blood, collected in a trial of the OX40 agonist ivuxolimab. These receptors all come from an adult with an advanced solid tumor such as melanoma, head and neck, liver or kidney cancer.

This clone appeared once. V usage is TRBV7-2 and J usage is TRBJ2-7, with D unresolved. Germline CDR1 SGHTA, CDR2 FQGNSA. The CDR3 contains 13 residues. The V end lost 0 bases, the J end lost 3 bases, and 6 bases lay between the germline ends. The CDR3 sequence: CASSLAAGYEQYF. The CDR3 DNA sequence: TGTGCCAGCAGCTTAGCGGCCGGCTACGAGCAGTACTTC.

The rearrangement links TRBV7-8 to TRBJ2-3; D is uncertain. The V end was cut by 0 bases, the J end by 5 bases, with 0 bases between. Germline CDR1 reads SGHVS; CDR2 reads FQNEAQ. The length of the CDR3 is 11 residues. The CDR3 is CASSLADTQYF. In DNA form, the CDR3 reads TGTGCCAGCAGCTTAGCAGATACGCAGTATTTT.

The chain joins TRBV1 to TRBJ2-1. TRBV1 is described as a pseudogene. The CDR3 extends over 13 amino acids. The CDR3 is CTSSSGTPNEQFF. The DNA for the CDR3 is TGCACCAGCAGCTCCGGGACCCCAAATGAGCAGTTCTTC.

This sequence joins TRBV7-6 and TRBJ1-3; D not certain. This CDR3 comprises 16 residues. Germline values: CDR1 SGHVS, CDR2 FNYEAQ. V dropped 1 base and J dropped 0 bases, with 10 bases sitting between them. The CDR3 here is CASSLGTGFSGNTIYF. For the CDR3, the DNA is TGTGCCAGCAGCTTAGGTACGGGGTTCTCTGGAAACACCATATATTTT.